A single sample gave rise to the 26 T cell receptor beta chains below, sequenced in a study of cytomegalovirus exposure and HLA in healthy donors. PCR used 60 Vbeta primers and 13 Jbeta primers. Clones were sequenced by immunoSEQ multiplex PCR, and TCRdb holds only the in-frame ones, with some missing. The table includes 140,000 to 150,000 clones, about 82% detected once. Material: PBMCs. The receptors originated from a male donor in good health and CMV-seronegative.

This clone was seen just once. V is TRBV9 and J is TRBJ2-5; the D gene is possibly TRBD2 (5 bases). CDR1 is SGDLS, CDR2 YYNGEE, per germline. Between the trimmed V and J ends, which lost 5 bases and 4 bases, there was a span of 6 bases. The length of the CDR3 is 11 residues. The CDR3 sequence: CASSGGETQYF. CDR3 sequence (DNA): TGTGCCAGCAGTGGAGGAGAGACCCAGTACTTC.

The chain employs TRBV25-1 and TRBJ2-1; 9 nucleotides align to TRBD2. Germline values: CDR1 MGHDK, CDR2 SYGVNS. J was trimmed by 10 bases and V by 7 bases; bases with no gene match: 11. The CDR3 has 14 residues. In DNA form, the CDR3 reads TGTGCCAGCACCCGACTAGCGGACCTGGAGGAGCAGTTCTTC. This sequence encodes CASTRLADLEEQFF.

CDR3 loop: CAWSPLPGQGYNEQFF. In DNA, the CDR3 is TGTGCCTGGAGTCCACTTCCGGGACAGGGTTACAATGAGCAGTTCTTC. V usage is TRBV30 and J usage is TRBJ2-1; 9 bases are a match to TRBD1. V lost 2 bases to trimming and J lost 4 bases; unmatched junction nucleotides: 9. The length of the CDR3 is 16 residues. The germline gives CDR1 GTSNPN, CDR2 SVGIG (reference sequence).

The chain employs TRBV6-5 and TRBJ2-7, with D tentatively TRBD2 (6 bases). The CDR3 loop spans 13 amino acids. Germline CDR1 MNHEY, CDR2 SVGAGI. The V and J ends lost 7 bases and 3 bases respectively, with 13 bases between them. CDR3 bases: TGTGCCAGCACCCCGGGCGGGGTCTACGAGCAGTACTTC. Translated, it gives CASTPGGVYEQYF.

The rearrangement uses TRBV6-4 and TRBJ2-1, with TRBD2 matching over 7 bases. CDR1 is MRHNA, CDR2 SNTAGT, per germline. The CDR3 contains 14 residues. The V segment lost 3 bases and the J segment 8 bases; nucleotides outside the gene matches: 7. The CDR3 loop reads CASSEGGSSDEQFF. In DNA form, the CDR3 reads TGTGCCAGCAGTGAGGGCGGGAGCAGCGATGAGCAGTTCTTC.

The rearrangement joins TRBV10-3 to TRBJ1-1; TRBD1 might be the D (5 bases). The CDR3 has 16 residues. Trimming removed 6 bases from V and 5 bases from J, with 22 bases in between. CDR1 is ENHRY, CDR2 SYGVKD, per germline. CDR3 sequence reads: CAIRPHLGGAGTEAFF. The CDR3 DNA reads TGTGCCATCAGGCCTCATCTGGGAGGGGCGGGAACTGAAGCTTTCTTT.

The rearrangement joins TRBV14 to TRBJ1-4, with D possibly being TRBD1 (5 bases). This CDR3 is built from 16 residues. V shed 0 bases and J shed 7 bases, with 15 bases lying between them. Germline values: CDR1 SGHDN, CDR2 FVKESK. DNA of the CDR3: TGTGCCAGCAGCCAAGATTGGGGCAGGCCGGGTGAAAAACTGTTTTTT. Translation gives CASSQDWGRPGEKLFF.

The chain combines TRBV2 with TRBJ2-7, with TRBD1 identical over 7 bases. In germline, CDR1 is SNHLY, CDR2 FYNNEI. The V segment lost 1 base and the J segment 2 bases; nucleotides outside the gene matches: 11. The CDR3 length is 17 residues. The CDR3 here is CASSEGGLRDRAYEQYF. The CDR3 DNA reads TGTGCCAGCAGTGAAGGCGGGTTAAGGGACAGAGCCTACGAGCAGTACTTC. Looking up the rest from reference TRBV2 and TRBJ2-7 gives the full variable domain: EPEVTQTPSHQVTQMGQEVILRCVPISNHLYFYWYRQILGQKVEFLVSFYNNEISEKSEIFDDQFSVERPDGSNFTLKIRSTKLEDSAMYFCASSEGGLRDRAYEQYFGPGTRLTVT.

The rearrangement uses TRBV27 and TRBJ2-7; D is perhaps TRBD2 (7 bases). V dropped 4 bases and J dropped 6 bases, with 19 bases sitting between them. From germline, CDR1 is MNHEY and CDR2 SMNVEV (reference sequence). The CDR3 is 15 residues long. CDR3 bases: TGTGCCAGCAGTTCAATCCAGGGAGGGGGACGCGAGCAGTACTTC. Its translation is CASSSIQGGGREQYF.

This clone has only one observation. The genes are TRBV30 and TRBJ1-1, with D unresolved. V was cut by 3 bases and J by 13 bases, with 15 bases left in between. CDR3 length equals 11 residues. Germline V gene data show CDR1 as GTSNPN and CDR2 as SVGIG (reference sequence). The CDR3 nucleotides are TGTGCCTGGAGCCTCTCCGGGGAGGATTTCTTT. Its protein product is CAWSLSGEDFF.

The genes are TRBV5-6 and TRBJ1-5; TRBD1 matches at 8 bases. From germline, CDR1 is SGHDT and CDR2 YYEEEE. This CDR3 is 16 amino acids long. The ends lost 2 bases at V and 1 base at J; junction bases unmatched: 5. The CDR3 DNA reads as TGTGCCAGCAGCTTCCCGGACAGGGAAAGCAATCAGCCCCAGCATTTT. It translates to CASSFPDRESNQPQHF.

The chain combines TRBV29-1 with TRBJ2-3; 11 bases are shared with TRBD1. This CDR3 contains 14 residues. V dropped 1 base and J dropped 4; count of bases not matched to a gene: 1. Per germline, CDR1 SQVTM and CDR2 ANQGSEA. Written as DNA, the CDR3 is TGCAGCGTTGAAGGGACAGGGGGCGCAGATACGCAGTATTTT. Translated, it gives CSVEGTGGADTQYF.

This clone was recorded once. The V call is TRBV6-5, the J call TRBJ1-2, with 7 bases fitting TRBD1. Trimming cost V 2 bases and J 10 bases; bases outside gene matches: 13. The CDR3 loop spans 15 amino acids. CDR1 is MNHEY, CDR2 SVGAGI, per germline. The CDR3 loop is CASSYGQVISSNYTF. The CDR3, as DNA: TGTGCCAGCAGTTACGGACAGGTGATCAGCTCAAACTACACCTTC.

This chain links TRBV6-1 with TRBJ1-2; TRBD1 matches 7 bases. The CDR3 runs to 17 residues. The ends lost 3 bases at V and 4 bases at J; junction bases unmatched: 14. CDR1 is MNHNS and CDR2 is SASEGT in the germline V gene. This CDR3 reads CASSDQTGKRASYGYTF. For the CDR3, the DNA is TGTGCCAGCAGTGATCAGACAGGGAAGAGGGCTTCCTATGGCTACACCTTC.

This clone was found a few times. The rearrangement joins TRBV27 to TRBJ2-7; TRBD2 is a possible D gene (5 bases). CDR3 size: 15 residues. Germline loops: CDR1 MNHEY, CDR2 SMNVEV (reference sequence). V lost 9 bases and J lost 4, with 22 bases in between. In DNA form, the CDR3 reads TGTGCCAGTTTTTTAAGGGAGAAGACGGCATACGAGCAGTACTTC. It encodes CASFLREKTAYEQYF.

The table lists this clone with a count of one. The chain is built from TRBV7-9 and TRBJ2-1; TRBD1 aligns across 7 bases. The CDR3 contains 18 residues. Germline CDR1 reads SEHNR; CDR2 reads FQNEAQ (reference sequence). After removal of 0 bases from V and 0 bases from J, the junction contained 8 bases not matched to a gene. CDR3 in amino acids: CASSLATGSFLSYNEQFF. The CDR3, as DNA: TGTGCCAGCAGCTTAGCGACAGGGTCCTTTCTCTCCTACAATGAGCAGTTCTTC.

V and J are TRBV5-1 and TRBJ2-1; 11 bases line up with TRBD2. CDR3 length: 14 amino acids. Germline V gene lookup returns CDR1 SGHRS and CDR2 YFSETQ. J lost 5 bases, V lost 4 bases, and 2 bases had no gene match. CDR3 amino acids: CASSLAGGNNEQFF. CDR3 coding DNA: TGCGCCAGCAGCCTAGCGGGGGGAAACAATGAGCAGTTCTTC.

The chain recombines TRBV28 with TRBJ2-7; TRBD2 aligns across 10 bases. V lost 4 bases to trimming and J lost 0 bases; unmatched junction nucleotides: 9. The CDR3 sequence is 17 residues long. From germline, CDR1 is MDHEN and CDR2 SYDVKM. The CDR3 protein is CASSSPGLARSSYEQYF. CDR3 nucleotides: TGTGCCAGCAGTTCTCCGGGACTAGCGAGGAGCTCCTACGAGCAGTACTTC. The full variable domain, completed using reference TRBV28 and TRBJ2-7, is DVKVTQSSRYLVKRTGEKVFLECVQDMDHENMFWYRQDPGLGLRLIYFSYDVKMKEKGDIPEGYSVSREKKERFSLILESASTNQTSMYLCASSSPGLARSSYEQYFGPGTRLTVT.

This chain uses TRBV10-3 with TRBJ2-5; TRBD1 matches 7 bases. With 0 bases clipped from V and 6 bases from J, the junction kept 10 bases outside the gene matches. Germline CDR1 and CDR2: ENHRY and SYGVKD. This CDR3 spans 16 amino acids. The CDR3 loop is CAISESHTGAKKTQYF. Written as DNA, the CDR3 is TGTGCCATCAGTGAGTCTCATACAGGGGCGAAGAAGACCCAGTACTTC.

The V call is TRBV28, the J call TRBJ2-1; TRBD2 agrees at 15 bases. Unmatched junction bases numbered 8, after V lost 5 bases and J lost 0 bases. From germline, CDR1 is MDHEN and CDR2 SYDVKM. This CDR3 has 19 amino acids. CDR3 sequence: CASSPHGLAGGSSYNEQFF. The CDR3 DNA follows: TGTGCCAGCAGTCCGCACGGACTAGCGGGAGGGAGCTCCTACAATGAGCAGTTCTTC.

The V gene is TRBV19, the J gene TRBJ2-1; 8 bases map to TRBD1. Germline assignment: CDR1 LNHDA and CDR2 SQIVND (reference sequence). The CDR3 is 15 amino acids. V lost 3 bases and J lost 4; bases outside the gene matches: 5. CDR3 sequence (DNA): TGTGCCAGTAGTATTGGACAGGGTATTTACAATGAGCAGTTCTTC. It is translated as CASSIGQGIYNEQFF. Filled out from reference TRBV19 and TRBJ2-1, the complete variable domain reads DGGITQSPKYLFRKEGQNVTLSCEQNLNHDAMYWYRQDPGQGLRLIYYSQIVNDFQKGDIAEGYSVSREKKESFPLTVTSAQKNPTAFYLCASSIGQGIYNEQFFGPGTRLTVL.

The CDR3 nucleotides read TGTGCCAGTAATAATGACATAAGCACTGAAGCTTTCTTT. Protein: CASNNDISTEAFF. This chain uses TRBV19 with TRBJ1-1; D call uncertain. Germline V lookup: CDR1 LNHDA, CDR2 SQIVND (reference sequence). CDR3 size: 13 residues. The V and J ends lost 7 bases and 4 bases respectively, with 13 bases between them.

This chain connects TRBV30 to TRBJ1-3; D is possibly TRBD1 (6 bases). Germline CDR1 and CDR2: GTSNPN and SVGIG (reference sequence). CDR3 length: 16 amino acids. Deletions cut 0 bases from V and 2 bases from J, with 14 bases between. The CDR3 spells CAWSVLGGAAGNTIYF. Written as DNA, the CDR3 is TGTGCCTGGAGTGTACTTGGGGGGGCGGCTGGAAACACCATATATTTT.

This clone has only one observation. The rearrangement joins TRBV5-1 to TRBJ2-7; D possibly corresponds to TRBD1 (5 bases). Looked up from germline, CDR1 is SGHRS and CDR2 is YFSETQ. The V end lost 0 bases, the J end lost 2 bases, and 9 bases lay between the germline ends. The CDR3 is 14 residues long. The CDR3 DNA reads TGCGCCAGCAGCTTGGAGGGGCCGACCTACGAGCAGTACTTC. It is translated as CASSLEGPTYEQYF.

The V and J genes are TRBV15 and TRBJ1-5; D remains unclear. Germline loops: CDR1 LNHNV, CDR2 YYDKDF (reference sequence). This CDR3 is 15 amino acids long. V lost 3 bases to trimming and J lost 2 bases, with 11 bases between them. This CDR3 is CATSSSGRGNQPQHF. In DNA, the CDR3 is TGTGCCACCAGCAGTTCTGGGAGAGGCAATCAGCCCCAGCATTTT.

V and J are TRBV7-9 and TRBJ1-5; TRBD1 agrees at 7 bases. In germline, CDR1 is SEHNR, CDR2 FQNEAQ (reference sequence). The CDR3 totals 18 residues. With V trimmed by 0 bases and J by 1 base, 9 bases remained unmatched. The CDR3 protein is CASSLAGYDRASNQPQHF. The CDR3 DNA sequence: TGTGCCAGCAGCTTAGCGGGGTACGACAGGGCGAGCAATCAGCCCCAGCATTTT.